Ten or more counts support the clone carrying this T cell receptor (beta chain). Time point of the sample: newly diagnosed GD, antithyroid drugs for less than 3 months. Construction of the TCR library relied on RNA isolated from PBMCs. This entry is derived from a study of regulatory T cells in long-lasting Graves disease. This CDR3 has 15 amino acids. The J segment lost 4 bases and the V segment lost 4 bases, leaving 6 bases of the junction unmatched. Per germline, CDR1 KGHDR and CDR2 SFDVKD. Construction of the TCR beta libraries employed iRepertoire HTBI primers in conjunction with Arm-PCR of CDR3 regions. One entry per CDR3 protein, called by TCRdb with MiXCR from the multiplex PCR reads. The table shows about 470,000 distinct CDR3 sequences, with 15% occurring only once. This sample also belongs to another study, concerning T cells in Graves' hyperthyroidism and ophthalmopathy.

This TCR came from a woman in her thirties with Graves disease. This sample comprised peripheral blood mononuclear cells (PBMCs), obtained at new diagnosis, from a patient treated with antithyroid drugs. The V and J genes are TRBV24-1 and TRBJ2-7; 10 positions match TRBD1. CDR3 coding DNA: TGTGCCACCAGTGAAGGACAGGGGGGTAAATACGAGCAGTACTTC. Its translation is CATSEGQGGKYEQYF.